This TCR beta chain was captured by sequencing in a study of T cells in Graves' hyperthyroidism and ophthalmopathy. Investigators excluded patients with uncontrolled infection, other autoimmune disease, pregnancy or lactation. Clinical symptoms, serum thyroxine and TRAb, thyroid ultrasound and orbital computed tomography were used for the diagnoses. RNA transcripts were the template for amplifying TCR beta CDR3 regions. Primed by the HTBI set, a first-round RT-PCR was run on the TCR CDR3. TCRdb re-analysed the multiplex PCR reads in MiXCR, keeping a single row per CDR3 protein. In the table there are around 720,000 distinct CDR3 sequences, about 35% of which are singletons. Germline V CDR1 and CDR2: DFQATT, SNEGSKA (reference sequence). V shed 3 bases, J shed 5 bases, and the junction held 6 bases outside the gene matches. This CDR3 region has 15 residues.

The chain is built from TRBV20-1 and TRBJ2-5; TRBD2 matches 13 bases. Sequencing was performed on blood. The TCR comes from a middle-aged woman with Graves' hyperthyroidism. CDR3 loop: CSARGLAGLVETQYF. The CDR3 DNA is TGCAGTGCTAGGGGACTAGCGGGGTTGGTTGAGACCCAGTACTTC.